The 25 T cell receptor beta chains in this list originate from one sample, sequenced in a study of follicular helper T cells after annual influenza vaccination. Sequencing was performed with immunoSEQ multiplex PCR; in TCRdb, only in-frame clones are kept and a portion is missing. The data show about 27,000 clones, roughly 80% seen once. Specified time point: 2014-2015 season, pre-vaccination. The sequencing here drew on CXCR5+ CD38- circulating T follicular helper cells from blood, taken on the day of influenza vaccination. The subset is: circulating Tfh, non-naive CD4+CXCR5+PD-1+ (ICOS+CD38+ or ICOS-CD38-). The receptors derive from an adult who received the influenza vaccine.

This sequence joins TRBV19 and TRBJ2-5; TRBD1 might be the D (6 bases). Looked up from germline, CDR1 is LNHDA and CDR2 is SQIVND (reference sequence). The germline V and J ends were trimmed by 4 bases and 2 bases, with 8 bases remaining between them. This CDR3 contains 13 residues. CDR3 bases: TGTGCCAGTAGTAGAGACAGGCAAGAGACCCAGTACTTC. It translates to CASSRDRQETQYF.

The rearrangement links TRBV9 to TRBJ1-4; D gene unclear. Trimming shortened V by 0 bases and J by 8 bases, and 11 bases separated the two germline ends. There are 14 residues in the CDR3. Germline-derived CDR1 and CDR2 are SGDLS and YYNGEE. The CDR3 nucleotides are TGTGCCAGCAGCGTAGGGTGGTTAGAGGAAAAACTGTTTTTT. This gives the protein CASSVGWLEEKLFF.

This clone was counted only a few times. Here the CDR3 reads CASSVDPSGGARTQYF. CDR3 bases: TGTGCCAGCAGCGTTGATCCTAGCGGGGGGGCGCGTACGCAGTATTTT. This chain uses TRBV9 with TRBJ2-3; 12 bases fit TRBD2. The junction had 9 bases not matched to a gene; V was cut back by 2 bases and J by 8 bases. Germline V gene sequence: CDR1 SGDLS, CDR2 YYNGEE. The CDR3 length is 16 residues.

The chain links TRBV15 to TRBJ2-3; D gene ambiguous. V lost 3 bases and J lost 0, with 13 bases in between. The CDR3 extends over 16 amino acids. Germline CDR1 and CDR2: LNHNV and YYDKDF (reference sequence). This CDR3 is CATSRGQRSSTDTQYF. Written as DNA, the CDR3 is TGTGCCACCAGCAGGGGTCAGCGATCTAGCACAGATACGCAGTATTTT.

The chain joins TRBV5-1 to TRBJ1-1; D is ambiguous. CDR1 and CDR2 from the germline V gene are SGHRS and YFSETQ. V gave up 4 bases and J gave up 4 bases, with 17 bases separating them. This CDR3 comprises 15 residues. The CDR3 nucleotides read TGCGCCAGCAGCGTTCCGGGCCGGGGAGGCACTGAAGCTTTCTTT. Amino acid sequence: CASSVPGRGGTEAFF.

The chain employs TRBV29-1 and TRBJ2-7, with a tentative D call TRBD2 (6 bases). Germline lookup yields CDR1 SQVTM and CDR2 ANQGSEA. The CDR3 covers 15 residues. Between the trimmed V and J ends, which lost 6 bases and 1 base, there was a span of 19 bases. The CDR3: CSVNGQPGGSYEQYF. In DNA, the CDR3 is TGCAGCGTGAACGGACAACCCGGAGGGTCCTACGAGCAGTACTTC.

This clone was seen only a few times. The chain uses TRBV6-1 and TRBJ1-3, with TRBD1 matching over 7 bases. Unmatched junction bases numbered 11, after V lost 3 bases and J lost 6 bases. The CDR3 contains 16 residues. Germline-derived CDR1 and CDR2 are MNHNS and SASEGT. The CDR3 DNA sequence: TGTGCCAGCAGTGAGGCCTCCGGGACAGCCTTAAACACCATATATTTT. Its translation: CASSEASGTALNTIYF.

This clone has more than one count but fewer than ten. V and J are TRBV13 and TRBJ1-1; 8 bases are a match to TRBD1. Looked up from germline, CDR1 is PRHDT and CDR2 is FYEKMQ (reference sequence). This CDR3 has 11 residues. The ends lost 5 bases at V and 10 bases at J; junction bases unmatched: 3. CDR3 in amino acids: CASSRQGIAFF. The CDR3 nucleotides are TGTGCCAGCAGCCGACAGGGGATAGCTTTCTTT.

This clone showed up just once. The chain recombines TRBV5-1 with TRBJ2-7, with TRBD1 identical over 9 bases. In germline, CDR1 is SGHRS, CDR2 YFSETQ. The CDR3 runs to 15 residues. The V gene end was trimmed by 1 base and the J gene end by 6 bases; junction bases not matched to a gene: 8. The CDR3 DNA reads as TGCGCCAGCAGCTTGAGTCCCCTGGACAGGGGCGAGCAGTACTTC. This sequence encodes CASSLSPLDRGEQYF. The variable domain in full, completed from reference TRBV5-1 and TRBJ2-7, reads KAGVTQTPRYLIKTRGQQVTLSCSPISGHRSVSWYQQTPGQGLQFLFEYFSETQRNKGNFPGRFSGRQFSNSRSEMNVSTLELGDSALYLCASSLSPLDRGEQYFGPGTRLTVT.

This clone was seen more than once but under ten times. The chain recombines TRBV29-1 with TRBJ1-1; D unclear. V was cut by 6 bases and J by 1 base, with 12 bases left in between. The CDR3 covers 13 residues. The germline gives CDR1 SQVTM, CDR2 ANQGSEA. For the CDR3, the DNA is TGCAGCGTGGGAGAAGCCTCGAACACTGAAGCTTTCTTT. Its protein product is CSVGEASNTEAFF.

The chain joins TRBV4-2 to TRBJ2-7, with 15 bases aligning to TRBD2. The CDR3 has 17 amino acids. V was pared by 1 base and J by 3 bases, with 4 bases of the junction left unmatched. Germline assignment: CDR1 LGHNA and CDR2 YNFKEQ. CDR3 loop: CASSQAGTSGGIYEQYF. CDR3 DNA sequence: TGTGCCAGCAGCCAAGCCGGGACTAGCGGGGGGATCTACGAGCAGTACTTC.

DNA for the CDR3: TGTGCCAGCAGCTTACGTCGGCAGGCAGACAATGAGCAGTTCTTC. This sequence encodes CASSLRRQADNEQFF. This chain links TRBV11-2 with TRBJ2-1; no definite D call. The CDR3 has 15 amino acids. Per germline, CDR1 SGHAT and CDR2 FQNNGV. Trimming stripped 2 bases from V and 5 bases from J, with 13 bases between.

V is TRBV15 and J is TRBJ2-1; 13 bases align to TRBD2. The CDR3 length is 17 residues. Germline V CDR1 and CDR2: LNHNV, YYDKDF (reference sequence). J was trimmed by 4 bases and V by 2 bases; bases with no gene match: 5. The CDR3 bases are TGTGCCACCAGCAGAAGGACTAGCGGGAGAGGGTACAATGAGCAGTTCTTC. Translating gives CATSRRTSGRGYNEQFF.

CDR3 nucleotides: TGCGCCAGCAGCTTGGGACTAGCGGTTAGCACAGATACGCAGTATTTT. It encodes CASSLGLAVSTDTQYF. The chain has TRBV5-1 and TRBJ2-3; 9 bases map to TRBD2. The V gene's germline CDR1 is SGHRS and CDR2 YFSETQ. This CDR3 comprises 16 residues. J gave up 0 bases and V 0 bases, and 2 bases lay outside the gene matches.

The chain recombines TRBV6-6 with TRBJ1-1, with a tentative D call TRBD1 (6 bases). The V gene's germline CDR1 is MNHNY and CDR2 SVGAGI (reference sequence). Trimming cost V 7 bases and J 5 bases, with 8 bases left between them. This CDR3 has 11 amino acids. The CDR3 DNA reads TGTGCCAGCACCGGGACAACTGAAGCTTTCTTT. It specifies CASTGTTEAFF.

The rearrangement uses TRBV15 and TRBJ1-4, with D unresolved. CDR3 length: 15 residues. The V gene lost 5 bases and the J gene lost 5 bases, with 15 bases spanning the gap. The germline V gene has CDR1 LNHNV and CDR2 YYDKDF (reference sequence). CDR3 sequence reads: CATSSMTEENEKLFF. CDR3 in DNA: TGTGCCACCAGCTCCATGACTGAGGAAAATGAAAAACTGTTTTTT.

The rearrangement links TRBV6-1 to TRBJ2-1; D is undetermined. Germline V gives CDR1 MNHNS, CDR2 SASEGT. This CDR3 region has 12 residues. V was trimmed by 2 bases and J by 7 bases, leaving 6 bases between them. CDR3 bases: TGTGCCAGCAGTGAAACTTGGAATGAGCAGTTCTTC. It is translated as CASSETWNEQFF.

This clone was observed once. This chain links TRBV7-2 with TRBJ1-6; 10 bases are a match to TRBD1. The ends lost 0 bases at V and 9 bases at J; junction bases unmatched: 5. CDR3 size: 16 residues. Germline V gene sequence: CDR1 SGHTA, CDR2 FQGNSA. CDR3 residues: CASSLARDRGSSPLHF. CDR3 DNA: TGTGCCAGCAGCTTAGCCCGGGACAGGGGTAGTTCACCCCTCCACTTT. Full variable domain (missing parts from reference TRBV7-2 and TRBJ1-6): GAGVSQSPSNKVTEKGKDVELRCDPISGHTALYWYRQSLGQGLEFLIYFQGNSAPDKSGLPSDRFSAERTGGSVSTLTIQRTQQEDSAVYLCASSLARDRGSSPLHFGNGTRLTVT.

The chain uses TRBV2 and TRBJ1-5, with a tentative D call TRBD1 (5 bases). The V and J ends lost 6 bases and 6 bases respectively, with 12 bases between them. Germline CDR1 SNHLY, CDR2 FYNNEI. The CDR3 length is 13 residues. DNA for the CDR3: TGTGCCAGCAGCAGGGACGGGAGTCAGCCCCAGCATTTT. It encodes CASSRDGSQPQHF.

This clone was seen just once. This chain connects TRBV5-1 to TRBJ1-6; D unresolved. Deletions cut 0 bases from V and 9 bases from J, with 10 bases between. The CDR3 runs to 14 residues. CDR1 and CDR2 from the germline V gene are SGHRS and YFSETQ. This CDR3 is CASSLGPSGSPLHF. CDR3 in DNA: TGCGCCAGCAGCTTGGGGCCCTCGGGTTCACCCCTCCACTTT.

The CDR3 spells CASSERGASGGRTDTQYF. Here the CDR3 DNA reads TGTGCCAGCAGTGAGAGGGGAGCTAGCGGGGGCCGCACAGATACGCAGTATTTT. V and J are TRBV6-1 and TRBJ2-3, with 10 nucleotides matching TRBD2. V shed 3 bases and J 1 base; nucleotides not matched to a gene: 10. Germline CDR1 and CDR2: MNHNS and SASEGT. The CDR3 covers 18 residues.

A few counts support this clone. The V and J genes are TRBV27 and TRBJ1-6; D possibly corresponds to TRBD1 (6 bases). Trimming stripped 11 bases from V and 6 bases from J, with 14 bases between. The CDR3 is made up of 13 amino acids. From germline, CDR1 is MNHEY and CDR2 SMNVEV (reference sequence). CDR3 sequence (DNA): TGTGCCGGCCGACAGGTAACTAATTCACCCCTCCACTTT. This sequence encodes CAGRQVTNSPLHF.

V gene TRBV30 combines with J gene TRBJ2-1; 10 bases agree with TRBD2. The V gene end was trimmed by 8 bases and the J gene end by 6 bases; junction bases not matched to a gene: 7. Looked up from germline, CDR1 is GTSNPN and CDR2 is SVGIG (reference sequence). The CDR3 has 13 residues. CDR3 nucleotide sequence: TGTGCCCGGTCTAGCGGGAGCGCCAATGAGCAGTTCTTC. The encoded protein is CARSSGSANEQFF. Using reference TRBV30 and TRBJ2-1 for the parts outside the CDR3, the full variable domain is SQTIHQWPATLVQPVGSPLSLECTVEGTSNPNLYWYRQAAGRGLQLLFYSVGIGQISSEVPQNLSASRPQDRQFILSSKKLLLSDSGFYLCARSSGSANEQFFGPGTRLTVL.

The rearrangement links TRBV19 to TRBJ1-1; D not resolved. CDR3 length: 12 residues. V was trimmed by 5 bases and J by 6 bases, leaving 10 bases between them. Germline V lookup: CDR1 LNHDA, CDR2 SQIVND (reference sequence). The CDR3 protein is CASSLVQSEAFF. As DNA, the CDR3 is TGTGCCAGTAGTTTAGTACAGTCTGAAGCTTTCTTT.

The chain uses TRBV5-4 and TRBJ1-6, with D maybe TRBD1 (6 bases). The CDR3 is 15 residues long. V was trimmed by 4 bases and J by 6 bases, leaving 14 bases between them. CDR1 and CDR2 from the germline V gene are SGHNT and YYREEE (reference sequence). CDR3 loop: CASSTATGRNSPLHF. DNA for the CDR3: TGTGCCAGCAGCACGGCTACAGGGCGTAATTCACCCCTCCACTTT.